Below are 5 T cell receptor beta chains sequenced from a single sample in a study of blood T cell repertoires in COVID-19. Produced via immunoSEQ multiplex PCR; TCRdb's table is partial and in-frame only. The table shows about 220,000 clones, with about 79% occurring only once. Sequenced sample: PBMCs or T cells enriched from blood (not recorded which). These receptors all stem from a woman in her sixties who had recovered from COVID-19.

This clone was seen just once. The rearrangement joins TRBV6-1 to TRBJ2-7, with D tentatively TRBD1 (6 bases). Deletions cut 3 bases from V and 4 bases from J, with 19 bases between. This CDR3 region has 16 residues. The V gene's germline CDR1 is MNHNS and CDR2 SASEGT. The CDR3 protein is CASSDFDRTRRYEQYF. For the CDR3, the DNA is TGTGCCAGCAGTGACTTCGACAGGACCCGGCGGTACGAGCAGTACTTC.

The chain recombines TRBV15 with TRBJ2-1, with TRBD2 identical over 12 bases. V dropped 1 base and J dropped 0; count of bases not matched to a gene: 4. The CDR3 spans 18 residues. CDR1 and CDR2 (germline): LNHNV, YYDKDF (reference sequence). CDR3: CATSRVQTSGSSYNEQFF. The DNA for the CDR3 is TGTGCCACCAGCAGAGTTCAGACTAGCGGGAGCTCCTACAATGAGCAGTTCTTC.

This clone has ten or more counts. The chain uses TRBV5-1 and TRBJ2-2; TRBD2 matches at 7 bases. This CDR3 is built from 16 residues. V shed 2 bases, J shed 3 bases, and the junction held 7 bases outside the gene matches. Looked up from germline, CDR1 is SGHRS and CDR2 is YFSETQ. The CDR3 DNA reads as TGCGCCAGCAGCTTTTCGGGGGGAGCGTACACCGGGGAGCTGTTTTTT. The encoded protein is CASSFSGGAYTGELFF.

The chain carries TRBV6-2 or TRBV6-3 and TRBJ1-1; D possibly corresponds to TRBD1 (6 bases). Trimming shortened V by 5 bases and J by 5 bases, and 12 bases separated the two germline ends. The CDR3 spans 13 residues. Germline CDR1 reads MNHEY; CDR2 reads SVGEGT. CDR3 sequence reads: CASSLQGFTEAFF. The CDR3 DNA sequence: TGTGCCAGCAGTCTACAGGGATTTACTGAAGCTTTCTTT.

J is TRBJ1-1 and V is TRBV29-1; 8 nucleotides match TRBD1. The CDR3 has 11 amino acids. From germline, CDR1 is SQVTM and CDR2 ANQGSEA. With 7 bases clipped from V and 8 bases from J, the junction kept 6 bases outside the gene matches. The CDR3 region has the DNA TGCAGCGCTGGACAGGGATCCGAAGCTTTCTTT. As protein: CSAGQGSEAFF.